This T cell receptor (beta chain) was retrieved from a study of T cell responses to AZD1222 COVID-19 vaccine. Findings of the study overall: Two doses of AZD1222 preceded a rise in Spike-specific TCR breadth and depth. Reportedly, close to half of spike-specific TCRs are directed against unmutated variant regions. There were mostly white British donors and more females than males, and clonal diversity was possibly underestimated.

In this sample, this clone turned up a few times. Its target is unknown. In germline, CDR1 is MNHEY, CDR2 SMNVEV (reference sequence). CDR3 size: 15 residues. V dropped 6 bases and J dropped 2; count of bases not matched to a gene: 6. Generated by immunoSEQ multiplex PCR, the TCRdb table keeps only in-frame clones and is missing some. This table holds around 110,000 clones, 92% found once. This chain links TRBV27 with TRBJ2-1; 8 bases align to TRBD1. The TCR comes from an adult who received the AZD1222 COVID-19 vaccine. The sequencing used peripheral blood, collected 28 days after the second AZD1222 dose. The CDR3 spells CASSSGTGAYNEQFF. In nucleotides, the CDR3 is TGTGCCAGCAGCTCCGGGACAGGAGCCTACAATGAGCAGTTCTTC.